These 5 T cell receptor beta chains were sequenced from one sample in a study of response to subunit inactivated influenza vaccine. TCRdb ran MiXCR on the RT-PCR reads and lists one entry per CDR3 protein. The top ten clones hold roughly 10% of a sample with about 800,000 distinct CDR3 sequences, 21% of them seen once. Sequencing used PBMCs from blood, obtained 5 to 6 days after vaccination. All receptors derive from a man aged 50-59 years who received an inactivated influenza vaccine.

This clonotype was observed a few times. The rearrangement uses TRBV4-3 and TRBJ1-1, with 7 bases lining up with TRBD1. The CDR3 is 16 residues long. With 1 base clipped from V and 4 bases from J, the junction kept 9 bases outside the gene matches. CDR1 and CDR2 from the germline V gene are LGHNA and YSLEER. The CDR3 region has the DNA TGCGCCAGCAGCCAAGCCTCGGACAGGAGGCGCACTGAAGCTTTCTTT. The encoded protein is CASSQASDRRRTEAFF.

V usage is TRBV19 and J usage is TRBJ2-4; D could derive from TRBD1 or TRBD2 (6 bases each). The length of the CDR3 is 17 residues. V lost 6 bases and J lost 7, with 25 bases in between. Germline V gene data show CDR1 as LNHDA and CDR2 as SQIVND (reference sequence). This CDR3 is CASSQMRDKVRGNIQYF. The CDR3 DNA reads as TGTGCCAGTAGCCAAATGAGGGACAAGGTTCGGGGGAACATTCAGTACTTC.

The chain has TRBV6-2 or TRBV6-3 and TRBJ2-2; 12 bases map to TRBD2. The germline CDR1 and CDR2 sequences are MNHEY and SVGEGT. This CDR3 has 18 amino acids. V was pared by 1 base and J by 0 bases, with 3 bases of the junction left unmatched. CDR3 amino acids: CASSYFTSGGPNTGELFF. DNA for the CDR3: TGTGCCAGCAGTTACTTCACTAGCGGGGGGCCGAACACCGGGGAGCTGTTTTTT.

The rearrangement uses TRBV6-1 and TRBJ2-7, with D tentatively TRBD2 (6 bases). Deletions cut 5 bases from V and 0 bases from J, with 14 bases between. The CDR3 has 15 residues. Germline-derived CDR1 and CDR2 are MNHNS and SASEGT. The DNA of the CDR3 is TGTGCCAGCAGTCGTCTAGGGAGGTTCTCCTACGAGCAGTACTTC. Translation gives CASSRLGRFSYEQYF.

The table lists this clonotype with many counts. The CDR3 loop reads CASSLATSGTTQETQYF. The CDR3 bases are TGCGCCAGCAGCTTGGCAACCTCCGGGACTACTCAAGAGACCCAGTACTTC. The rearrangement links TRBV5-1 to TRBJ2-5, with 7 bases identical to TRBD2. Per germline, CDR1 SGHRS and CDR2 YFSETQ. The CDR3 sequence is 17 residues long. V shed 0 bases, J shed 2 bases, and the junction held 10 bases outside the gene matches.